This T cell receptor beta chain derives from a study of T-cell reconstitution after alpha-beta-depleted transplantation in children. The CDR3 contains 16 residues. Trimming removed 1 base at V and 0 bases at J, with 10 bases between. CDR1 and CDR2 from the germline V gene are LGHNA and YSLEER. At least ten counts were recorded for this clonotype. Unique molecular identifiers were used in preparing the TCRbeta library. TCRdb re-analysed the PCR reads in MiXCR, keeping a single row per CDR3 protein. The sample lists some 220,000 distinct CDR3 sequences; roughly a tenth were seen once. The rearrangement links TRBV4-3 to TRBJ2-4; a weak D match, TRBD1 (5 bases). The clonotype comes from a human donor who donated a stem cell graft to a child with acute lymphoblastic leukemia. The specimen was PBMCs from the stem cell graft donor, collected from the stem cell graft. CDR3 protein: CASSQGRTLAKNIQYF. The DNA of the CDR3 is TGCGCCAGCAGCCAAGGACGGACATTAGCCAAAAACATTCAGTACTTC.